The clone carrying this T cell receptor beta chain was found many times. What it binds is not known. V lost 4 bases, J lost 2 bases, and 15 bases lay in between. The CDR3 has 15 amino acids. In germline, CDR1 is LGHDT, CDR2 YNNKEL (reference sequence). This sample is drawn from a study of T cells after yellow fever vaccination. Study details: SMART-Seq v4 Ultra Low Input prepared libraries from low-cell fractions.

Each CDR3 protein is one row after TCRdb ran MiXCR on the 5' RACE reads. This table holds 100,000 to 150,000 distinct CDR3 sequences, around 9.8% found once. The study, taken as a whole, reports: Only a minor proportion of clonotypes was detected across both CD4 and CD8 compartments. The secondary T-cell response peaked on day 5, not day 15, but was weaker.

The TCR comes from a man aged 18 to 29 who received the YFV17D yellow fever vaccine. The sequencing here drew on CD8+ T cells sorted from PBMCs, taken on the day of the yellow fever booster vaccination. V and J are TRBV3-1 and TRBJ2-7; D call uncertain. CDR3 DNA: TGTGCCAGCAGCCGGAAACGGCAGTTAGCCTACGAGCAGTACTTC. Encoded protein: CASSRKRQLAYEQYF.